These 12 T cell receptor beta chains share one sample of origin, sequenced in a study of T cell changes during pregnancy in multiple sclerosis. The protocol was immunoSEQ multiplex PCR, while the TCRdb copy is restricted to in-frame clones and leaves out a portion. The sample lists approximately 66,000 clones, around 92% seen once, with roughly 2% in the top ten. Sample: peripheral blood, taken in the third trimester of pregnancy. The receptors shown here come from a female donor in good health, enrolled as a control in a pregnancy study.

The chain has TRBV7-9 and TRBJ2-4; a possible D gene is TRBD1 (6 bases). Germline-derived CDR1 and CDR2 are SEHNR and FQNEAQ (reference sequence). Trimming took 8 bases from V and 6 from J, leaving 14 bases between them. This CDR3 has 13 residues. The CDR3: CASEPTGRNIQYF. The DNA for the CDR3 is TGTGCCAGCGAACCGACAGGTAGAAACATTCAGTACTTC.

The chain links TRBV2 to TRBJ2-5, with 7 positions matching TRBD2. CDR3 length equals 11 residues. Trimming took 6 bases from V and 5 from J; bases not matched to a gene: 0. The germline gives CDR1 SNHLY, CDR2 FYNNEI. CDR3 coding DNA: TGTGCCAGCAGGGGGGGGGAGACCCAGTACTTC. It codes for CASRGGETQYF. The whole variable domain, remainder taken from reference TRBV2 and TRBJ2-5, is EPEVTQTPSHQVTQMGQEVILRCVPISNHLYFYWYRQILGQKVEFLVSFYNNEISEKSEIFDDQFSVERPDGSNFTLKIRSTKLEDSAMYFCASRGGETQYFGPGTRLLVL.

This chain joins TRBV4-2 and TRBJ2-3, with 9 bases matching TRBD2. The CDR3 runs 18 residues. V gave up 6 bases and J gave up 3 bases; unmatched junction bases: 16. CDR1 is LGHNA and CDR2 is YNFKEQ in the germline V gene. The CDR3 sequence: CASRLMGLASGGTDTQYF. CDR3 nucleotide sequence: TGTGCCAGCAGATTGATGGGACTGGCGAGCGGGGGGACAGATACGCAGTATTTT.

The chain has TRBV7-8 and TRBJ1-5; maybe TRBD1 (5 bases). This CDR3 has 16 amino acids. CDR1 and CDR2 from the germline V gene are SGHVS and FQNEAQ. V lost 5 bases, J lost 5 bases, and 19 bases lay in between. The CDR3 DNA reads as TGTGCCAGCAGCCCCACCCCCAGACAGCCGCATCAGCCCCAGCATTTT. Translated: CASSPTPRQPHQPQHF.

The chain recombines TRBV30 with TRBJ2-5; 7 positions agree with TRBD2. Germline assignment: CDR1 GTSNPN and CDR2 SVGIG (reference sequence). The V and J ends lost 0 bases and 7 bases, in that order; junction bases with no gene match: 8. This CDR3 has 14 amino acids. The DNA for the CDR3 is TGTGCCTGGAGTGTAGGGGCCGGGAGGCGGACCCAGTACTTC. Protein product: CAWSVGAGRRTQYF.

This sequence joins TRBV4-3 and TRBJ2-1; 10 bases are shared with TRBD2. The germline V gene has CDR1 LGHNA and CDR2 YSLEER. This CDR3 contains 15 residues. With V trimmed by 6 bases and J by 8 bases, 10 bases remained unmatched. This CDR3 reads CASSQSGRAGDEQFF. In DNA form, the CDR3 reads TGCGCCAGCAGTCAAAGCGGGAGGGCCGGGGATGAGCAGTTCTTC.

V usage is TRBV5-6 and J usage is TRBJ2-7; 9 bases map to TRBD1. The CDR3 is 13 amino acids. Germline V gene sequence: CDR1 SGHDT, CDR2 YYEEEE. The ends lost 3 bases at V and 3 bases at J; junction bases unmatched: 1. The CDR3 coding sequence is TGTGCCAGCAGCTCGGGACAGGGCTACGAGCAGTACTTC. This translates into CASSSGQGYEQYF.

The J gene is TRBJ2-5, the V gene TRBV11-2; D might be TRBD2 (7 bases). The V gene's germline CDR1 is SGHAT and CDR2 FQNNGV. The CDR3 consists of 11 residues. Trimming removed 5 bases at V and 9 bases at J, with 10 bases between. DNA of the CDR3: TGTGCCAGCAGCGTGGGGGGGCCCCAGTACTTC. Its translation: CASSVGGPQYF.

This chain uses TRBV7-2 with TRBJ1-3; no reliable D call. Germline V gives CDR1 SGHTA, CDR2 FQGNSA. V was shortened by 2 bases and J by 8 bases, with 22 bases between the two germline ends. The CDR3 totals 17 residues. The CDR3 DNA reads as TGTGCCAGCAGCTTATTAAACCGCGGTCATTCTATAGACACCATATATTTT. Encoded protein: CASSLLNRGHSIDTIYF.

The chain joins TRBV7-2 to TRBJ2-1; 9 bases are shared with TRBD2. This CDR3 comprises 17 residues. V shed 1 base, J shed 5 bases, and the junction held 9 bases outside the gene matches. Per the germline V gene, CDR1 is SGHTA and CDR2 is FQGNSA. CDR3 sequence (DNA): TGTGCCAGCAGCTTAGTCGGTGTGACTAGCGGAAACAATGAGCAGTTCTTC. Its translation is CASSLVGVTSGNNEQFF. Together with reference TRBV7-2 and TRBJ2-1, the CDR3 gives the full variable domain: GAGVSQSPSNKVTEKGKDVELRCDPISGHTALYWYRQSLGQGLEFLIYFQGNSAPDKSGLPSDRFSAERTGGSVSTLTIQRTQQEDSAVYLCASSLVGVTSGNNEQFFGPGTRLTVL.

The V call is TRBV4-2, the J call TRBJ1-2; TRBD1 aligns across 8 bases. J lost 3 bases, V lost 0 bases, and 9 bases had no gene match. The CDR3 covers 17 residues. Looked up from germline, CDR1 is LGHNA and CDR2 is YNFKEQ. The CDR3 coding sequence is TGTGCCAGCAGCCAAGAAAAGGACAGGGCGGATGACTATGGCTACACCTTC. Its protein is CASSQEKDRADDYGYTF.

The rearrangement links TRBV28 to TRBJ2-7, with 9 nucleotides matching TRBD1. Germline CDR1 is MDHEN and CDR2 is SYDVKM. The CDR3 consists of 14 residues. V gave up 3 bases and J gave up 5 bases; unmatched junction bases: 5. CDR3 nucleotides: TGTGCCAGCAGTTTGGTTGGGACAGGGAACGAGCAGTACTTC. Encoded protein: CASSLVGTGNEQYF.